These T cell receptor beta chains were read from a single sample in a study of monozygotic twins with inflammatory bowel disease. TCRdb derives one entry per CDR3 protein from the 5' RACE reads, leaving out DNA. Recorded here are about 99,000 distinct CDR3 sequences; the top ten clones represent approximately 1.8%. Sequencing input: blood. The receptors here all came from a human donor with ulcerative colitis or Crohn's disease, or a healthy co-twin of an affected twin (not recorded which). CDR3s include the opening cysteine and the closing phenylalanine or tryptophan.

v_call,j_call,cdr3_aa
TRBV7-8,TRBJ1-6,CASSPRGVQSGSPLHF
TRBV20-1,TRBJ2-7,CSARDLRLSFSYEQYF
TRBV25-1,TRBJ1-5,CASSASGQGQPQHF
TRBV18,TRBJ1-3,CASTRDRYSGNTIYF
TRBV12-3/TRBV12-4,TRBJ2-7,CASSLGTPAYEQYF
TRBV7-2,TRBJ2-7,CASSPLGRYEQYF
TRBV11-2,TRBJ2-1,CASRPQGAHPGEQFF
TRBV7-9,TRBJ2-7,CASSLKMEGSYEQYF
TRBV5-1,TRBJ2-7,CASSPGGPFKMSEQYF
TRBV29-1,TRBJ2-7,CSVGGTGGYEQYF
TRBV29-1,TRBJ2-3,CSVERTAFRTDTQYF
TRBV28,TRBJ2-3,CASSLVASGISTDTQYF
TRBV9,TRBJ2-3,CTSSVATRTRDRGDTQYF
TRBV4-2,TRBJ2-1,CASSHNAGTSGTHEQFF
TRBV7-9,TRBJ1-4,CASSSGAGSNEKLFF
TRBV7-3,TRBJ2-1,CASSLMVAGGPNNEQFF
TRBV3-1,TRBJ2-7,CASMQRQSYEQYF
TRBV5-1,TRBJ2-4,CASSLGNSGIAKNIQYF
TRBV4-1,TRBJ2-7,CASSQPGGGYEQYF
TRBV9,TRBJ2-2,CASSVGGTGLTGELFF
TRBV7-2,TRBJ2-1,CASSLASGAVLYNEQFF
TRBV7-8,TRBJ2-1,CASSLRLSYNEQFF
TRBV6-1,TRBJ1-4,CASSEMGGGEKLFF
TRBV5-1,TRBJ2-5,CASRWYPQETQYF
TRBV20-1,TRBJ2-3,CSATSGRGNSDTQYF
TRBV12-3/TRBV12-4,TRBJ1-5,CASSPWDNQPQHF
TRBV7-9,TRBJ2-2,CASSRQNTGELFF
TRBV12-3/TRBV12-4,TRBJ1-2,CASSLRGGRDYGYTF
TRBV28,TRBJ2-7,CASSPGVGVVREQYF
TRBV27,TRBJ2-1,CASSLSKGTQFF
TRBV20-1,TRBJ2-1,CSAASTRRSYNEQFF
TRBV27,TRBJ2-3,CASRLSFAGVRSDTQYF
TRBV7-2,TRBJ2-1,CASSLVGTGNNEQFF
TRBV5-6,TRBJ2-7,CASSAAVGLLTYEQYF
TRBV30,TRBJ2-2,CAWSGTTNTGELFF
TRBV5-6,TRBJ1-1,CASSLSRLSAFF
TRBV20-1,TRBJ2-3,CSAHQLADTQYF
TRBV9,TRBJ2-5,CASSWDSRVETQYF
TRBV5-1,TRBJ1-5,CASSLDRGLSQPQHF
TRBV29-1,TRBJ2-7,CSVRGQGQLRSSEQYF
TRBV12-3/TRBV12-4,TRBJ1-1,CASSPGQGALNTEAFF
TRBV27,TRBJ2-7,CASSSPQTSGREQYF
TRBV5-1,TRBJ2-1,CASSLSQTYNEQFF
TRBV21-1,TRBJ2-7,CASSTVGGIDSYEQYF
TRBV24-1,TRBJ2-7,CATSDFTGGRYEQYF
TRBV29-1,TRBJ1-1,CSVQRDLGTEAFF
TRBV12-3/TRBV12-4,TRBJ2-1,CASSFRTGARNTYNEQFF
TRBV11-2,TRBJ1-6,CASSLVPGQTVMNSPLHF